This T cell receptor (beta chain) is drawn from a study of metastatic and nonmetastatic thyroid tumors. Study as a whole: For malignant and benign thyroid patients, tumor or nodule tissue and blood were the sources whose repertoires were compared.

Not a single patient had been given any form of treatment at any point before undergoing thyroid surgery. Original processing methods: The study's classifier, a distant-metastasis tool for papillary thyroid cancer, was built using CDR3 differences across clinicopathological groups. TCRdb re-clonotyped the PCR reads via MiXCR. These V and J calls derive from TCRdb rather than the authors' analysis. Seen here are 12,000 or so clones, roughly 28% observed once, and the top ten hold roughly 9.8%. This clone occurred a few times. Antigen unknown. CDR3 length: 18 residues. Trimming cost V 2 bases and J 0 bases; bases outside gene matches: 9. Broader study findings: It was reported that TCR beta diversity was significantly higher in malignant thyroid tumors than benign nodules, in blood and tumor.

The chain links TRBV12-3 or TRBV12-4 to TRBJ2-1, with 8 nucleotides matching TRBD2. Sequenced: tumor tissue. The sequence was obtained from a female donor with papillary thyroid cancer or a benign thyroid nodule (not recorded which). Some clones in this sample may be carry-over from other donors' samples. CDR3 loop: CASSLLGPGGLSYNEQFF. DNA for the CDR3: TGTGCCAGCAGTTTATTAGGCCCGGGAGGGCTCTCCTACAATGAGCAGTTCTTC.